The 30 T cell receptor beta chains given below trace back to one sample, sequenced in a study of T cells after yellow fever vaccination. One entry per CDR3 protein results from TCRdb running MiXCR on the 5' RACE reads. Here the sample spans around 500,000 distinct CDR3 sequences, 21% being singletons. Sequencing used PBMCs, obtained 21 days after the first yellow fever vaccination. These receptors were collected from a man between 18 and 35 years old who received the YFV17D yellow fever vaccine.

The chain joins TRBV7-2 to TRBJ2-2; D tentatively reads TRBD1 or TRBD2 (6 bases each). The CDR3 spans 13 residues. The V end was cut by 7 bases, the J end by 7 bases, with 13 bases between. Germline CDR1 SGHTA, CDR2 FQGNSA. The CDR3 protein is CASTSEGGGELFF. The CDR3 nucleotides are TGTGCCAGCACCTCGGAGGGGGGCGGGGAGCTGTTTTTT.

This clonotype turned up a few times. J is TRBJ2-7 and V is TRBV5-1; no clear D gene. The germline gives CDR1 SGHRS, CDR2 YFSETQ. CDR3 length: 14 amino acids. V lost 0 bases to trimming and J lost 2 bases, with 9 bases between them. CDR3 loop: CASSLEATTYEQYF. The DNA of the CDR3 is TGCGCCAGCAGCTTGGAGGCCACTACCTACGAGCAGTACTTC.

This clonotype has more than one count but fewer than ten. The J gene is TRBJ2-1, the V gene TRBV4-3, with TRBD2 identical over 7 bases. CDR3 length equals 14 residues. Germline CDR1 LGHNA, CDR2 YSLEER. V trimming: 2 bases; J trimming: 10 bases; junction bases outside the gene matches: 8. As DNA, the CDR3 is TGCGCCAGCAGCCAAACCGCGGGGGTAGGAGAGCAGTTCTTC. This translates into CASSQTAGVGEQFF.

This clonotype was seen only a few times. The chain joins TRBV5-5 to TRBJ2-1, with D unresolved. The V and J ends lost 4 bases and 4 bases respectively, with 12 bases between them. This CDR3 is 14 amino acids long. Germline CDR1 SGHKS, CDR2 YYEKEE (reference sequence). The CDR3 DNA is TGTGCCAGCAGCCCCAACACCTATTACAATGAGCAGTTCTTC. It encodes CASSPNTYYNEQFF.

The chain uses TRBV30 and TRBJ1-5; D is unresolved. Germline values: CDR1 GTSNPN, CDR2 SVGIG (reference sequence). The CDR3 has 12 residues. The germline V and J ends were trimmed by 3 bases and 2 bases, with 5 bases remaining between them. CDR3 amino acids: CAWRAGNQPQHF. The CDR3, as DNA: TGTGCCTGGAGAGCGGGCAATCAGCCCCAGCATTTT.

V is TRBV15 and J is TRBJ2-5, with 11 nucleotides matching TRBD2. CDR3 length: 16 residues. Per germline, CDR1 LNHNV and CDR2 YYDKDF (reference sequence). The V gene end was trimmed by 3 bases and the J gene end by 5 bases; junction bases not matched to a gene: 8. The CDR3 sequence is CATSSSGGAGAETQYF. The CDR3, as DNA: TGTGCCACCAGCAGTAGCGGGGGGGCTGGGGCGGAGACCCAGTACTTC. Combining the CDR3 with reference TRBV15 and TRBJ2-5 gives the whole variable domain DAMVIQNPRYQVTQFGKPVTLSCSQTLNHNVMYWYQQKSSQAPKLLFHYYDKDFNNEADTPDNFQSRRPNTSFCFLDIRSPGLGDTAMYLCATSSSGGAGAETQYFGPGTRLLVL.

This clonotype was picked up a small number of times. The rearrangement links TRBV12-3 or TRBV12-4 to TRBJ1-6, with TRBD1 as a possible D gene (5 bases). CDR3 length: 15 residues. V lost 1 base and J 5 bases, leaving 9 bases between the germline ends. The CDR3 DNA follows: TGTGCCAGCAGTTTAGAGGGGCCGGATAATTCACCCCTCCACTTT. Amino acid sequence: CASSLEGPDNSPLHF.

The chain employs TRBV11-2 and TRBJ2-3; D might be TRBD2 (5 bases). V lost 0 bases to trimming and J lost 1 base, with 8 bases between them. Germline V gene data show CDR1 as SGHAT and CDR2 as FQNNGV. This CDR3 spans 15 amino acids. CDR3 nucleotides: TGTGCCAGCAGCTTAGATATTAGCGGCACAGATACGCAGTATTTT. Its protein is CASSLDISGTDTQYF.

This clonotype was observed a handful of times. V usage is TRBV5-4 and J usage is TRBJ2-5; TRBD1 or TRBD2 may be the D gene (6 bases each). This CDR3 spans 15 amino acids. V was cut by 5 bases and J by 3 bases, with 17 bases left in between. The germline CDR1 and CDR2 sequences are SGHNT and YYREEE (reference sequence). The CDR3 protein is CASRPLGGPKETQYF. Written as DNA, the CDR3 is TGTGCCAGCAGACCCTTAGGGGGGCCCAAAGAGACCCAGTACTTC.

This chain links TRBV6-5 with TRBJ2-3, with D hard to call. Germline V gene lookup returns CDR1 MNHEY and CDR2 SVGAGI. The CDR3 contains 15 residues. V was clipped by 2 bases and J by 1 base, with 10 bases between them. The CDR3 sequence: CASSYLGRRTDTQYF. In DNA, the CDR3 is TGTGCCAGCAGTTACCTTGGCAGGCGCACAGATACGCAGTATTTT.

The sample holds a few counts of this clonotype. The V gene is TRBV5-6, the J gene TRBJ1-4; D is uncertain. Germline values: CDR1 SGHDT, CDR2 YYEEEE. CDR3 length equals 12 residues. Trimming took 7 bases from V and 7 from J, leaving 11 bases between them. The CDR3 nucleotides read TGTGCCAGCGGCCGGGGAGCTGAAAAACTGTTTTTT. It encodes CASGRGAEKLFF.

The rearrangement joins TRBV5-1 to TRBJ2-1; the D gene is possibly TRBD2 (6 bases). V dropped 3 bases and J dropped 3 bases, with 13 bases sitting between them. This CDR3 has 15 amino acids. CDR1 is SGHRS and CDR2 is YFSETQ in the germline V gene. The CDR3 spells CASSSSPGSYNEQFF. DNA for the CDR3: TGCGCCAGCAGCTCATCTCCCGGGAGCTACAATGAGCAGTTCTTC.

This clonotype showed up just a few times. The chain is built from TRBV12-3 or TRBV12-4 and TRBJ2-3, with 10 bases that match TRBD1. This CDR3 contains 16 residues. V lost 4 bases, J lost 4 bases, and 8 bases stayed unmatched. The CDR3, as DNA: TGTGCCAGCAGTTCCGGGACAGGGGTGAGCGCAGATACGCAGTATTTT. Translated, it gives CASSSGTGVSADTQYF.

This clonotype was recorded a few times. CDR3 sequence (DNA): TGCGCCAGCAGCCAAGATCGGAGCAACTATCAGCCCCAGCATTTT. Protein sequence: CASSQDRSNYQPQHF. The chain links TRBV4-1 to TRBJ1-5, with no clear D. Germline loops: CDR1 MGHRA, CDR2 YSYEKL. This CDR3 has 15 amino acids. Trimming stripped 0 bases from V and 5 bases from J, with 11 bases between.

This clonotype was seen a few times. The chain joins TRBV29-1 to TRBJ1-1; weak D call: TRBD1 (6 bases). The germline V gene has CDR1 SQVTM and CDR2 ANQGSEA. The CDR3 sequence is 11 residues long. V lost 6 bases, J lost 8 bases, and 13 bases lay in between. CDR3 DNA: TGCAGCGTGTACAGGGAGATGGAAGCTTTCTTT. Protein: CSVYREMEAFF.

This clonotype showed up just a few times. The rearrangement uses TRBV10-2 and TRBJ2-3; D not resolved. This CDR3 region has 11 residues. Per the germline V gene, CDR1 is WSHSY and CDR2 is SAAADI. The V end was cut by 2 bases, the J end by 5 bases, with 2 bases between. Here the CDR3 reads CASSEVDTQYF. The CDR3 bases are TGCGCCAGCAGTGAGGTAGATACGCAGTATTTT.

The chain uses TRBV5-1 and TRBJ2-5; D tentatively reads TRBD1 or TRBD2 (5 bases each). The V gene's germline CDR1 is SGHRS and CDR2 YFSETQ. The CDR3 covers 17 residues. With 1 base removed from V and 1 base from J, the gap between germline ends came to 17 bases. CDR3 nucleotides: TGCGCCAGCAGCTTGTACGGGACGGAACAATTCCAAGAGACCCAGTACTTC. It is translated as CASSLYGTEQFQETQYF.

The chain recombines TRBV5-6 with TRBJ1-1, with D perhaps TRBD1 (5 bases). Trimming pared 5 bases from V and 3 bases from J, leaving 14 bases between. The CDR3 is 14 amino acids. Germline CDR1 SGHDT, CDR2 YYEEEE. The CDR3 is CASRLAGGDTEAFF. The CDR3 nucleotides read TGTGCCAGCAGGCTCGCGGGGGGGGACACTGAAGCTTTCTTT.

There are a few counts of this clonotype. V usage is TRBV2 and J usage is TRBJ2-2; no definite D call. Per the germline V gene, CDR1 is SNHLY and CDR2 is FYNNEI. V was cut by 6 bases and J by 1 base, with 9 bases left in between. CDR3 length equals 14 residues. The CDR3 bases are TGTGCCAGCAGGACCCACAGGAACACCGGGGAGCTGTTTTTT. Amino acid sequence: CASRTHRNTGELFF. Using reference TRBV2 and TRBJ2-2 for the parts outside the CDR3, the full variable domain is EPEVTQTPSHQVTQMGQEVILRCVPISNHLYFYWYRQILGQKVEFLVSFYNNEISEKSEIFDDQFSVERPDGSNFTLKIRSTKLEDSAMYFCASRTHRNTGELFFGEGSRLTVL.

The rearrangement uses TRBV4-3 and TRBJ2-1; D perhaps matches TRBD2 (5 bases). Germline CDR1 LGHNA, CDR2 YSLEER. The V gene lost 1 base and the J gene lost 1 base, with 8 bases spanning the gap. CDR3 size: 15 residues. In DNA form, the CDR3 reads TGCGCCAGCAGCCAAGTCGGGGAGTCCTACAATGAGCAGTTCTTC. Translating gives CASSQVGESYNEQFF.

The chain is built from TRBV12-3 or TRBV12-4 and TRBJ1-1; D gene ambiguous. V lost 6 bases and J lost 8, with 10 bases in between. This CDR3 has 11 residues. CDR3 loop: CASRARNEAFF. The DNA of the CDR3 is TGTGCCAGCAGGGCGAGAAACGAAGCTTTCTTT.

This clonotype was seen more than once but under ten times. Here the CDR3 reads CSARAPREGVAQYF. The CDR3 DNA sequence: TGCAGTGCTAGAGCCCCTAGGGAGGGAGTCGCCCAGTACTTC. This chain uses TRBV20-1 with TRBJ2-5, with 7 nucleotides matching TRBD2. This CDR3 has 14 amino acids. Germline-derived CDR1 and CDR2 are DFQATT and SNEGSKA (reference sequence). V dropped 1 base and J dropped 9; count of bases not matched to a gene: 11.

The chain employs TRBV12-3 or TRBV12-4 and TRBJ2-5, with 8 bases fitting TRBD2. J lost 3 bases, V lost 6 bases, and 12 bases had no gene match. The CDR3 covers 16 residues. DNA of the CDR3: TGTGCCAGCAGCCAAGAGGCGGGACTAGGGAAAGAGACCCAGTACTTC. Translation: CASSQEAGLGKETQYF.

CDR3 residues: CATGITDTQYF. The DNA for the CDR3 is TGTGCCACCGGAATCACAGATACGCAGTATTTT. The gene calls are TRBV24-1 and TRBJ2-3, with unresolved D. Germline CDR1 reads KGHDR; CDR2 reads SFDVKD. V lost 9 bases to trimming and J lost 2 bases, with 5 bases between them. This CDR3 contains 11 residues.

The chain carries TRBV7-9 and TRBJ1-6; possibly TRBD1 for D (6 bases). The V end was cut by 2 bases, the J end by 6 bases, with 11 bases between. The CDR3 totals 15 residues. The germline gives CDR1 SEHNR, CDR2 FQNEAQ (reference sequence). CDR3 nucleotides: TGTGCCAGCAGCTTATTCGGGGGGCGTAATTCACCCCTCCACTTT. Translation: CASSLFGGRNSPLHF.

This chain links TRBV7-9 with TRBJ2-5, with a weak D call TRBD2 (5 bases). V lost 8 bases to trimming and J lost 0 bases, with 10 bases between them. Germline loops: CDR1 SEHNR, CDR2 FQNEAQ (reference sequence). The CDR3 is 13 residues long. CDR3 amino acids: CASGLYNQETQYF. The DNA for the CDR3 is TGTGCCAGCGGACTGTACAACCAAGAGACCCAGTACTTC.

V gene TRBV4-3 combines with J gene TRBJ2-7, with TRBD1 matching 7 bases. The germline V gene has CDR1 LGHNA and CDR2 YSLEER. The V and J ends lost 0 bases and 2 bases, in that order; junction bases with no gene match: 7. The CDR3 has 16 amino acids. CDR3 in amino acids: CASSQDTGTATYEQYF. CDR3 DNA sequence: TGCGCCAGCAGCCAAGATACCGGGACAGCAACCTACGAGCAGTACTTC.

A few counts support this clonotype. This chain connects TRBV4-3 to TRBJ2-5, with TRBD1 matching over 8 bases. From germline, CDR1 is LGHNA and CDR2 YSLEER. With 3 bases clipped from V and 5 bases from J, the junction kept 5 bases outside the gene matches. CDR3 size: 14 residues. CDR3 DNA sequence: TGCGCCAGCAGCCAGGCCTACAGGGGGGAGACCCAGTACTTC. This encodes CASSQAYRGETQYF.

The chain employs TRBV11-2 and TRBJ2-5, with 12 bases matching TRBD1. From germline, CDR1 is SGHAT and CDR2 FQNNGV. The CDR3 is made up of 19 amino acids. J gave up 4 bases and V 0 bases, and 12 bases lay outside the gene matches. Here the CDR3 reads CASSLDWVGDRGQLETQYF. CDR3 bases: TGTGCCAGCAGCTTAGACTGGGTGGGGGACAGGGGGCAGTTAGAGACCCAGTACTTC.

V and J are TRBV20-1 and TRBJ2-5; TRBD1 might be the D (6 bases). The CDR3 consists of 14 residues. V lost 0 bases to trimming and J lost 4 bases, with 12 bases between them. From germline, CDR1 is DFQATT and CDR2 SNEGSKA (reference sequence). The CDR3 loop reads CSARETGRGETQYF. The CDR3, as DNA: TGCAGTGCTAGAGAGACAGGAAGAGGAGAGACCCAGTACTTC.